Listed below are T cell receptor beta chains from one sample, sequenced in a study of T cell responses to AZD1222 COVID-19 vaccine. Only in-frame clones appear in the TCRdb table, and some are missing; sequencing was by immunoSEQ multiplex PCR. This repertoire shows 83,000 or so clones, 86% found once; its top ten account for about 8.7%. The sample was peripheral blood, taken on day 0 of AZD1222 vaccination. Receptors were obtained from an adult in good health. Each CDR3 is given with its conserved first and last residue. The D gene is left open where the match is weak. For some rows the clone size is stated as once, few or many, or as a class when expanded; others skip it.

d_call	clone_size	v_call	j_call	cdr3_nt	cdr3_aa
NA	NA	TRBV27	TRBJ1-2	TGTGCCAGCCGGGACACTCTGGGGGACTATGGCTACACCTTC	CASRDTLGDYGYTF
NA	NA	TRBV5-1	TRBJ1-6	TGCGCCAGCAGCCCCGAAGGGTCGGATTCACCCCTCCACTTT	CASSPEGSDSPLHF
NA	NA	TRBV9	TRBJ1-2	TGTGCCAGCAGCTCTCGGGCCGGACCGCATGGCTACACCTTC	CASSSRAGPHGYTF
TRBD1	NA	TRBV6-5	TRBJ2-5	TGTGCCAGCAGGCAGGACAGGTTCCAAGAGACCCAGTACTTC	CASRQDRFQETQYF
NA	NA	TRBV5-1	TRBJ1-2	TGCGCCAGCAGCCCGGAAGGGGTAAATGGCTACACCTTC	CASSPEGVNGYTF
NA	NA	TRBV7-9	TRBJ1-3	TGTGCCAGCAGCTTAGTCAGCCAGCCCGACACCATATATTTT	CASSLVSQPDTIYF
TRBD1	NA	TRBV4-2	TRBJ1-1	TGTGCCAGCAGCTATCCCCTCTCCGACAGGGCCAACACTGAAGCTTTCTTT	CASSYPLSDRANTEAFF
NA	NA	TRBV28	TRBJ2-7	TGTGCCAGCAATCAGTCTTGGGACGAGCAGTACTTC	CASNQSWDEQYF
NA	NA	TRBV28	TRBJ1-3	TGTGCCAGCAAAGAGATTAGCTCTGGAAACACCATATATTTT	CASKEISSGNTIYF
NA	NA	TRBV5-1	TRBJ2-5	TGCGCCAGCAGCTTGGGGGGCCCCCCGGAGACCCAGTACTTC	CASSLGGPPETQYF
NA	NA	TRBV11-2	TRBJ2-6	TGTGCCAGCAGCCAAAAGGAGGGGCCCCCCTCTGGGGCCAACGTCCTGACTTTC	CASSQKEGPPSGANVLTF
TRBD2	NA	TRBV5-4	TRBJ2-1	TGTGCCAGCAGCTTTGGCGGCGGGAGCGAATACAATGAGCAGTTCTTC	CASSFGGGSEYNEQFF
TRBD1	NA	TRBV28	TRBJ1-4	TGTGCCAGCAGCCGTACACAGGGGACTTCGGAAAAACTGTTTTTT	CASSRTQGTSEKLFF
TRBD1	NA	TRBV14	TRBJ1-6	TGTGCCAGCAGCCCCTGGACAGGGCGGGCACCCCTCCACTTT	CASSPWTGRAPLHF
NA	NA	TRBV19	TRBJ1-6	TGTGCCAGTAGTTTGTATAATTCACCCCTCCACTTT	CASSLYNSPLHF
NA	NA	TRBV14	TRBJ2-6	TGTGCCAGCAGCCAAGCGGAGGGGCCTGCCTACTCTGGGGCCAACGTCCTGACTTTC	CASSQAEGPAYSGANVLTF
TRBD2	NA	TRBV29-1	TRBJ2-7	TGCAGCGCCGTCGGACTAGCCGATTCCTACGAGCAGTACTTC	CSAVGLADSYEQYF
NA	NA	TRBV15	TRBJ2-7	TGTGCCACCAGCAGAGCAACACCCTACGAGCAGTACTTC	CATSRATPYEQYF
TRBD1	NA	TRBV15	TRBJ2-7	TGTGCCACCAGCACGGGACAGGGTTCCCACGAGCAGTACTTC	CATSTGQGSHEQYF
TRBD1	NA	TRBV7-6	TRBJ2-2	TGTGCCAGCAGCTTGTGGACAGGGGGGATAGGCGGGGAGCTGTTTTTT	CASSLWTGGIGGELFF
NA	NA	TRBV7-3	TRBJ1-3	TGTGCCAGCAGCTCCGCCGGGGAATTTGGAAACACCATATATTTT	CASSSAGEFGNTIYF
TRBD1	NA	TRBV29-1	TRBJ1-5	TGCAGCGCACAGGGGGATAGCAATCAGCCCCAGCATTTT	CSAQGDSNQPQHF
NA	NA	TRBV9	TRBJ2-2	TGTGCCAGCAGCCCTAGAGGTGCAGTCGGGGAGCTGTTTTTT	CASSPRGAVGELFF
TRBD2	NA	TRBV4-1	TRBJ2-7	TGCGCCAGCAGCCAAGATCCCGGACTAGCGGGAGCTAAGCAGTACTTC	CASSQDPGLAGAKQYF
NA	NA	TRBV4-2	TRBJ2-7	TGTGCCAGCAGCCAAACACAGGATGGACTGACCTACGAGCAGTACTTC	CASSQTQDGLTYEQYF
NA	NA	TRBV21-1	TRBJ1-1	TGTGCCAGCAGCGCAAATATAGCCACAATTCGCACTGAAGCTTTCTTT	CASSANIATIRTEAFF
NA	NA	TRBV27	TRBJ1-5	TGTGCCAGCAGTCCCGTTGGAAATCAGCCCCAGCATTTT	CASSPVGNQPQHF
NA	NA	TRBV20-1	TRBJ2-7	TGCAGTGCTAGAGTTTTCGACGAGCAGTACTTC	CSARVFDEQYF
TRBD1	NA	TRBV10-3	TRBJ1-3	TGTGCCATCAGTGGTACAGGGGGCTCTGGAAACACCATATATTTT	CAISGTGGSGNTIYF
NA	NA	TRBV15	TRBJ2-1	TGTGCCACCAGCAGAGTAGCATCGGGCAATGAGCAGTTCTTC	CATSRVASGNEQFF
NA	few	TRBV5-5	TRBJ1-1	TGTGCCAGCAGCTTGGGGGCGAACACTGAAGCTTTCTTT	CASSLGANTEAFF
NA	NA	TRBV4-3	TRBJ2-7	TGCGCCAGCAGCCAAGATCGGGACTACGAGCAGTACTTC	CASSQDRDYEQYF
NA	NA	TRBV7-2	TRBJ2-1	TGTGCCAGCAGCCAAGGTACTACCGTAGGGCTTGAGCAGTTCTTC	CASSQGTTVGLEQFF
TRBD1	NA	TRBV4-1	TRBJ1-2	TGCGCCAGCAGCCAAGAGGGTACAGGGGGACCCTTCAACTATGGCTACACCTTC	CASSQEGTGGPFNYGYTF
NA	NA	TRBV5-1	TRBJ2-3	TGCGCCACCTCCCGAGCAGGGGTCACTAGCACAGATACGCAGTATTTT	CATSRAGVTSTDTQYF
NA	NA	TRBV7-7	TRBJ2-2	TGTGCTATATCACGGTCGCTCACGAACACCGGGGAGCTGTTTTTT	CAISRSLTNTGELFF
NA	once	TRBV5-1	TRBJ1-1	TGCGCCAGCAGCTTGAGTAGGGTGAACACTGAAGCTTTCTTT	CASSLSRVNTEAFF